The 30 T cell receptor beta chains presented below share a single source sample, sequenced in a study of T cell changes during pregnancy in multiple sclerosis. Profiling relied on immunoSEQ multiplex PCR, and the TCRdb table lists in-frame clones only, not all of them. The table has approximately 50,000 clones, around 90% seen once. Sequences were derived from peripheral blood, sampled in the third trimester of pregnancy. These receptor sequences come from a female donor in good health, enrolled as a control in a pregnancy study.

The sample holds a few counts of this clone. This chain links TRBV2 with TRBJ2-7, with TRBD1 matching 10 bases. The CDR3 consists of 14 residues. The V gene's germline CDR1 is SNHLY and CDR2 FYNNEI. Trimming took 8 bases from V and 1 from J; bases not matched to a gene: 5. The CDR3 sequence is CASRRQGASYEQYF. For the CDR3, the DNA is TGTGCCAGCCGTCGACAGGGGGCATCCTACGAGCAGTACTTC.

V gene TRBV6-6 combines with J gene TRBJ2-7, with TRBD1 as a possible D gene (5 bases). This CDR3 contains 14 residues. Germline CDR1 is MNHNY and CDR2 is SVGAGI (reference sequence). Trimming took 6 bases from V and 2 from J, leaving 14 bases between them. CDR3 loop: CASRGQDKTYEQYF. The CDR3 coding sequence is TGTGCCAGCAGGGGGCAAGACAAAACCTACGAGCAGTACTTC.

The chain is built from TRBV13 and TRBJ1-1, with D unclear. The CDR3 totals 15 residues. CDR1 is PRHDT and CDR2 is FYEKMQ in the germline V gene (reference sequence). The V end lost 2 bases, the J end lost 0 bases, and 10 bases lay between the germline ends. The CDR3 loop reads CASSLWEDVNTEAFF. CDR3 nucleotide sequence: TGTGCCAGCAGCTTATGGGAGGACGTGAACACTGAAGCTTTCTTT.

The chain employs TRBV6-6 and TRBJ2-1, with a possible D match to TRBD1 (6 bases). CDR1 is MNHNY and CDR2 is SVGAGI in the germline V gene (reference sequence). V lost 5 bases to trimming and J lost 2 bases, with 13 bases between them. The CDR3 is made up of 15 amino acids. The CDR3 region is CASSNQGTPYNEQFF. The CDR3 DNA reads as TGTGCCAGCAGTAATCAGGGGACACCCTACAATGAGCAGTTCTTC.

The chain carries TRBV10-3 and TRBJ1-2; D might be TRBD1 (6 bases). Germline V gives CDR1 ENHRY, CDR2 SYGVKD. Trimming took off 5 bases at V and 3 bases at J, with 16 bases between the two ends. The CDR3 loop spans 15 amino acids. The CDR3 DNA sequence: TGTGCCATCAGTCAAGGACAGAGAGGATACTATGGCTACACCTTC. Translation: CAISQGQRGYYGYTF.

CDR3 DNA sequence: TGTGCCAGCAGCCCGGGACTGATAGTTGGCTACACCTTC. It encodes CASSPGLIVGYTF. The genes are TRBV7-8 and TRBJ1-2; D possibly corresponds to TRBD1 (5 bases). Trimming removed 5 bases at V and 7 bases at J, with 14 bases between. In germline, CDR1 is SGHVS, CDR2 FQNEAQ. The CDR3 is 13 amino acids.

This chain links TRBV12-5 with TRBJ1-5; possible D gene TRBD1, 6 bases. The CDR3 totals 12 residues. Germline V gene sequence: CDR1 LGHNT, CDR2 FRNRAP. V was clipped by 8 bases and J by 7 bases, with 12 bases between them. CDR3 sequence reads: CASRQADQPQHF. The CDR3 DNA reads as TGTGCTAGTCGACAGGCGGACCAGCCCCAGCATTTT.

This clone was seen only a few times. This chain uses TRBV6-6 with TRBJ1-5; D unclear. The length of the CDR3 is 13 residues. V was cut by 4 bases and J by 5 bases, with 9 bases left in between. From germline, CDR1 is MNHNY and CDR2 SVGAGI (reference sequence). CDR3 loop: CASSSFIDQPQHF. Written as DNA, the CDR3 is TGTGCCAGCAGTTCCTTTATTGATCAGCCCCAGCATTTT.

This chain joins TRBV27 and TRBJ1-2, with a weak D call TRBD1 (5 bases). Germline assignment: CDR1 MNHEY and CDR2 SMNVEV (reference sequence). The CDR3 has 17 residues. The ends were cut back, 3 bases at V and 3 bases at J, with 20 bases in the middle. CDR3 sequence: CASSLTNRQGFHYGYTF. Here the CDR3 DNA reads TGTGCCAGCAGTTTGACCAACCGTCAGGGATTTCACTATGGCTACACCTTC.

J is TRBJ2-1 and V is TRBV27; D is perhaps TRBD2 (5 bases). From germline, CDR1 is MNHEY and CDR2 SMNVEV (reference sequence). The ends were cut back, 2 bases at V and 6 bases at J, with 17 bases in the middle. The CDR3 covers 16 residues. The CDR3 nucleotides read TGTGCCAGCAGTTTAGATGTTACTAGTAACCCCAATGAGCAGTTCTTC. The encoded protein is CASSLDVTSNPNEQFF.

The chain joins TRBV7-9 to TRBJ1-5; 8 nucleotides match TRBD1. The germline V gene encodes CDR1 SEHNR and CDR2 FQNEAQ (reference sequence). The CDR3 has 14 residues. After removal of 1 base from V and 4 bases from J, the junction contained 0 bases not matched to a gene. CDR3 coding DNA: TGTGCCAGCAGCTTAGGACAGGGGAATCAGCCCCAGCATTTT. This gives the protein CASSLGQGNQPQHF.

The sample holds one count of this clone. This rearrangement joins TRBV27 to TRBJ2-7, with 8 bases matching TRBD2. Germline V gives CDR1 MNHEY, CDR2 SMNVEV (reference sequence). The CDR3 spans 15 residues. Unmatched junction bases numbered 9, after V lost 5 bases and J lost 3 bases. The CDR3: CASSPLSLAGYEQYF. The CDR3 DNA follows: TGTGCCAGCAGTCCCCTGAGTCTAGCGGGCTACGAGCAGTACTTC.

The chain has TRBV11-3 and TRBJ2-5, with TRBD2 matching 9 bases. This CDR3 region has 16 residues. Germline V lookup: CDR1 SGHNT, CDR2 YENEEA. V shed 3 bases and J 2 bases; nucleotides not matched to a gene: 7. The CDR3 loop is CASSFLAGGYQETQYF. CDR3 nucleotides: TGTGCCAGCAGCTTTTTGGCGGGGGGGTATCAAGAGACCCAGTACTTC.

V is TRBV5-8 and J is TRBJ2-1; 10 bases fit TRBD2. The CDR3 extends over 16 amino acids. From germline, CDR1 is SGHTS and CDR2 YDEGEE. Trimming took 1 base from V and 5 from J; bases not matched to a gene: 6. CDR3 nucleotides: TGTGCCAGCAGCTTGTATGGTAGCGGGGGGAACAATGAGCAGTTCTTC. Its translation: CASSLYGSGGNNEQFF.

The chain uses TRBV27 and TRBJ2-1, with 15 positions matching TRBD2. This CDR3 is 14 amino acids long. J gave up 10 bases and V 3 bases, and 1 base lay outside the gene matches. Germline CDR1 is MNHEY and CDR2 is SMNVEV (reference sequence). The CDR3 DNA is TGTGCCAGCAGTTTGGGGACTAGCGGGAGGGAGCAGTTCTTC. It codes for CASSLGTSGREQFF.

V and J are TRBV30 and TRBJ2-2; D might be TRBD1 (6 bases). V gave up 4 bases and J gave up 0 bases, with 6 bases separating them. Germline V lookup: CDR1 GTSNPN, CDR2 SVGIG (reference sequence). This CDR3 has 13 residues. In DNA, the CDR3 is TGTGCCTGGACAGGGGCGAACACCGGGGAGCTGTTTTTT. It encodes CAWTGANTGELFF.

V usage is TRBV18 and J usage is TRBJ2-7, with 7 bases fitting TRBD1. Germline V gene data show CDR1 as KGHSH and CDR2 as LQKENI. CDR3 length: 15 amino acids. After removal of 3 bases from V and 2 bases from J, the junction contained 7 bases not matched to a gene. The CDR3 reads CASSPGIGTAYEQYF. In nucleotides, the CDR3 is TGTGCCAGCTCACCGGGAATAGGGACAGCCTACGAGCAGTACTTC. Supplemented by reference TRBV18 and TRBJ2-7, the full variable domain reads NAGVMQNPRHLVRRRGQEARLRCSPMKGHSHVYWYRQLPEEGLKFMVYLQKENIIDESGMPKERFSAEFPKEGPSILRIQQVVRGDSAAYFCASSPGIGTAYEQYFGPGTRLTVT.

This clone occurred once. CDR3 coding DNA: TGTGCCACCAGCGCCGGCAGCGGGTCCTACGAGCAGTACTTC. Translating gives CATSAGSGSYEQYF. The chain couples TRBV15 to TRBJ2-7; D is perhaps TRBD2 (6 bases). Germline V gives CDR1 LNHNV, CDR2 YYDKDF (reference sequence). Trimming stripped 5 bases from V and 1 base from J, with 12 bases between. CDR3 length: 14 amino acids.

The V call is TRBV6-4, the J call TRBJ2-3; a possible D gene is TRBD1 (6 bases). The CDR3 spans 15 residues. Trimming cost V 0 bases and J 0 bases, with 7 bases left between them. Germline assignment: CDR1 MRHNA and CDR2 SNTAGT. CDR3 nucleotide sequence: TGTGCCAGCAGTGACTCAGGGGGTAGCACAGATACGCAGTATTTT. Its protein product is CASSDSGGSTDTQYF.

This chain links TRBV6-5 with TRBJ1-1; TRBD1 matches 8 bases. The germline gives CDR1 MNHEY, CDR2 SVGAGI. The CDR3 is 13 amino acids. The junction had 5 bases not matched to a gene; V was cut back by 6 bases and J by 5 bases. The CDR3 spells CASRKTGETEAFF. In DNA, the CDR3 is TGTGCCAGCAGGAAGACAGGGGAGACTGAAGCTTTCTTT.

This clone has just one count. The gene calls are TRBV9 and TRBJ1-5, with D maybe TRBD1 (6 bases). Germline V gives CDR1 SGDLS, CDR2 YYNGEE. V was shortened by 2 bases and J by 2 bases, with 8 bases between the two germline ends. The CDR3 has 14 amino acids. CDR3 DNA sequence: TGTGCCAGCAGCGTGAAGGGGGGCAATCAGCCCCAGCATTTT. Translated: CASSVKGGNQPQHF. The full variable domain, in which reference TRBV9 and TRBJ1-5 provide the parts outside the CDR3, is DSGVTQTPKHLITATGQRVTLRCSPRSGDLSVYWYQQSLDQGLQFLIQYYNGEERAKGNILERFSAQQFPDLHSELNLSSLELGDSALYFCASSVKGGNQPQHFGDGTRLSIL.

This clone was recorded only once. The chain uses TRBV14 and TRBJ2-1; no reliable D call. Germline CDR1 and CDR2: SGHDN and FVKESK. This CDR3 spans 13 amino acids. Trimming took off 0 bases at V and 10 bases at J, with 10 bases between the two ends. The CDR3 is CASSQDPSREQFF. The CDR3 DNA is TGTGCCAGCAGCCAAGATCCCTCGAGGGAGCAGTTCTTC.

This chain links TRBV6-5 with TRBJ2-2, with TRBD2 identical over 7 bases. The J segment lost 6 bases and the V segment lost 10 bases, leaving 11 bases of the junction unmatched. Germline CDR1 and CDR2: MNHEY and SVGAGI. The CDR3 contains 14 residues. The CDR3 is CATHPVGGSGELFF. CDR3 coding DNA: TGTGCCACCCACCCAGTCGGGGGGTCCGGGGAGCTGTTTTTT.

Details on this clone: The sample has other DNA sequences that encode this CDR3 too. This chain uses TRBV6-5 with TRBJ2-7; D is perhaps TRBD2 (5 bases). Trimming cost V 2 bases and J 1 base, with 6 bases left between them. CDR1 and CDR2 (germline): MNHEY, SVGAGI. The CDR3 runs to 13 residues. The CDR3 coding sequence is TGTGCCAGCAGTTACAGAGGGTCCTACGAGCAGTACTTC. Encoded protein: CASSYRGSYEQYF.

This clone was detected only a few times. The gene calls are TRBV21-1 and TRBJ1-1. TRBV21-1 is given as a pseudogene. The CDR3 extends over 15 amino acids. The DNA for the CDR3 is TGTGCCAGCAGCAAAAAAAGTCGAGGGGACTCGGAAGCTTTCTTT. Protein: CASSKKSRGDSEAFF.

J is TRBJ1-3 and V is TRBV10-2; D possibly corresponds to TRBD1 (5 bases). The CDR3 runs 13 residues. Between the trimmed V and J ends, which lost 4 bases and 2 bases, there was a span of 6 bases. In germline, CDR1 is WSHSY, CDR2 SAAADI. The CDR3 here is CASSGQTGNTIYF. The DNA of the CDR3 is TGCGCCAGCAGTGGACAGACTGGAAACACCATATATTTT.

The rearrangement links TRBV19 to TRBJ2-3; 10 bases are shared with TRBD2. CDR1 is LNHDA, CDR2 SQIVND, per germline (reference sequence). J gave up 12 bases and V 9 bases, and 9 bases lay outside the gene matches. The CDR3 runs to 12 residues. CDR3 loop: CASSPAGGPQYF. CDR3 in DNA: TGTGCCAGCAGCCCAGCGGGAGGGCCACAGTATTTT.

The gene calls are TRBV5-1 and TRBJ2-3; 13 positions agree with TRBD2. This CDR3 contains 17 residues. With V trimmed by 0 bases and J by 4 bases, 5 bases remained unmatched. Germline V gene sequence: CDR1 SGHRS, CDR2 YFSETQ. In nucleotides, the CDR3 is TGCGCCAGCAGCTTGGCTCCACTAGCGGGAGGGTCAGATACGCAGTATTTT. Translation: CASSLAPLAGGSDTQYF.

The chain carries TRBV23-1 and TRBJ2-5; 8 bases are a match to TRBD1. TRBV23-1 is assigned to the ORF class and has an uncertain function. This CDR3 has 16 amino acids. V lost 0 bases and J lost 3; bases outside the gene matches: 6. CDR3: CASSQSGTGGKETQYF. The CDR3 DNA follows: TGCGCCAGCAGTCAATCCGGGACAGGTGGGAAAGAGACCCAGTACTTC.

The V and J genes are TRBV11-3 and TRBJ2-1; D call uncertain. Germline-derived CDR1 and CDR2 are SGHNT and YENEEA. The CDR3 runs 13 residues. V was pared by 3 bases and J by 8 bases, with 11 bases between. CDR3 amino acids: CASSFRRGDEQFF. The CDR3 DNA reads TGTGCCAGCAGCTTTAGACGCGGCGATGAGCAGTTCTTC.